Each of the 5 T cell receptor beta chains below was sequenced from the same sample in a study of control samples from healthy donors and cancer patients. The data were produced by immunoSEQ multiplex PCR, yet TCRdb's version contains in-frame clones alone and is incomplete. The sample includes under 80,000 clones, approximately 94% of them seen just once. Sequenced: blood. Source of these receptors: a woman aged 25 to 39 in good health.

V and J are TRBV12-3 or TRBV12-4 and TRBJ1-4; D might be TRBD1 (6 bases). The V gene lost 6 bases and the J gene lost 7 bases, with 12 bases spanning the gap. This CDR3 contains 13 residues. The CDR3 region has the DNA TGTGCCAGCAGCCTGACACAGGGTGAAAAACTGTTTTTT. It specifies CASSLTQGEKLFF.

On this clone: In this CDR3 the conserved last residue, phenylalanine or tryptophan, is missing, so a read error is likely. The chain is built from TRBV5-1 and TRBJ1-1, with 7 nucleotides matching TRBD1. The V segment lost 4 bases and the J segment 0 bases; nucleotides outside the gene matches: 6. Germline loops: CDR1 SGHRS, CDR2 YFSETQ. The CDR3 is 15 amino acids. CDR3 sequence: CASSVRDSMNTEAFL. In DNA, the CDR3 is TGCGCCAGCAGCGTCAGGGACAGTATGAACACTGAAGCTTTCCTT.

This chain connects TRBV4-1 to TRBJ2-3; the match to TRBD2 covers 9 bases. Trimming removed 1 base from V and 3 bases from J; junction bases left unmatched: 17. Germline V gene data show CDR1 as MGHRA and CDR2 as YSYEKL. The CDR3 extends over 20 amino acids. The CDR3 nucleotides are TGCGCCAGCAGCCAAGCCCCCCCCACCGCGGGGGGGCCCGGGACAGATACGCAGTATTTT. Its translation: CASSQAPPTAGGPGTDTQYF.

This chain connects TRBV7-9 to TRBJ1-1, with TRBD1 matching 9 bases. The trim removed 5 bases at V and 5 bases at J, leaving 6 bases unmatched. Germline V gives CDR1 SEHNR, CDR2 FQNEAQ (reference sequence). CDR3 length: 14 residues. The CDR3 DNA reads as TGTGCCAGCAGCCCCGGGACAGGGACGACTGAAGCTTTCTTT. Its protein is CASSPGTGTTEAFF.

This chain joins TRBV27 and TRBJ1-6; tentatively, D is TRBD1 (6 bases). Trimming removed 5 bases at V and 0 bases at J, with 20 bases between. CDR1 and CDR2 from the germline V gene are MNHEY and SMNVEV (reference sequence). The CDR3 contains 19 residues. In DNA form, the CDR3 reads TGTGCCAGCAGTAGTGGACAGTCGATAACCAGCTCCTATAATTCACCCCTCCACTTT. Its translation: CASSSGQSITSSYNSPLHF.